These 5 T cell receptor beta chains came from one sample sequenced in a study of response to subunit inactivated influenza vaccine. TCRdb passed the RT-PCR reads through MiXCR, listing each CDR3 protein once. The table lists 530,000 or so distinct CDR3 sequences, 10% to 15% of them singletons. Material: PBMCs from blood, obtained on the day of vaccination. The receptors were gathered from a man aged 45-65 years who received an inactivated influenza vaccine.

The CDR3 coding sequence is TGTGCCAGCAGCTTAGCTAGACAATCCTACGAGCAGTACTTC. Its translation: CASSLARQSYEQYF. V usage is TRBV7-2 and J usage is TRBJ2-7; D ambiguous. V lost 0 bases and J lost 1, with 7 bases in between. The CDR3 has 14 amino acids. From germline, CDR1 is SGHTA and CDR2 FQGNSA.

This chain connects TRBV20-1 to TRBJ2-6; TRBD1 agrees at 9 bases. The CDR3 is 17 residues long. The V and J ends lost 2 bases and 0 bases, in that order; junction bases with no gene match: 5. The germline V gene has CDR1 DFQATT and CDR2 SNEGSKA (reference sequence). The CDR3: CSARPGDRVSGANVLTF. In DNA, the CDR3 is TGCAGTGCTAGACCTGGGGACAGGGTCTCTGGGGCCAACGTCCTGACTTTC.

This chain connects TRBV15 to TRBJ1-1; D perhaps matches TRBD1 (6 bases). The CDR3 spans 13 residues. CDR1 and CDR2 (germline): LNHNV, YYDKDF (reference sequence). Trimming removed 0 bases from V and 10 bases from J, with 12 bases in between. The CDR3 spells CATSRDKGGGAFF. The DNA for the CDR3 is TGTGCCACCAGCAGAGATAAGGGGGGGGGAGCTTTCTTT.

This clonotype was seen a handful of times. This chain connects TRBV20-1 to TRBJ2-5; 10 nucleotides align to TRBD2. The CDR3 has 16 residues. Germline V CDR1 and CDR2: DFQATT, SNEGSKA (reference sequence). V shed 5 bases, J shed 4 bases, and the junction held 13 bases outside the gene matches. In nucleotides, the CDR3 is TGCAGTGCTGAGGGTACGAGCGGGAGGGCTCGAGAGACCCAGTACTTC. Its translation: CSAEGTSGRARETQYF.

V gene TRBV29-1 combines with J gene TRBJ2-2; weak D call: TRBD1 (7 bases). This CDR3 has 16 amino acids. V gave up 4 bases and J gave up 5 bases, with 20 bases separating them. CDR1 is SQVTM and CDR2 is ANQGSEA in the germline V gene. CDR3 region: CSVGARGTSRTGELFF. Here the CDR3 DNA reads TGCAGCGTTGGGGCCAGGGGGACTTCAAGGACCGGGGAGCTGTTTTTT.